This T cell receptor beta chain was retrieved from a study of cytomegalovirus exposure and HLA in healthy donors. Study summary: There were roughly 120 million unique TCR beta sequences, drawn from about 180 million T cells, in an earlier analysis. Study-wide results and limits: A missense variant in DCLRE1C was later tied to TCR beta V- and J-gene trimming. Several of the most significant clusters appeared linked to common viral pathogens, based on a later analysis.

Germline assignment: CDR1 MNHEY and CDR2 SVGAGI. The CDR3 covers 14 residues. V trimming: 3 bases; J trimming: 6 bases; junction bases outside the gene matches: 6. The PCR ran on 60 Vbeta and 13 Jbeta primers. The method was immunoSEQ multiplex PCR; TCRdb's version includes in-frame clones alone and lacks a portion of them. The sample holds over 100,000 clones; about 70% are singletons and the top ten take around 0.95%. In the case of this clone: Its cognate antigen is unknown.

The sequenced material came from PBMCs. The receptor was isolated from a woman in her twenties or thirties in good health and CMV-seronegative. The chain has TRBV6-5 and TRBJ1-2; the match to TRBD1 covers 8 bases. In nucleotides, the CDR3 is TGTGCCAGCAGTTATTTGGACAGGGTCGATGGCTACACCTTC. It encodes CASSYLDRVDGYTF.